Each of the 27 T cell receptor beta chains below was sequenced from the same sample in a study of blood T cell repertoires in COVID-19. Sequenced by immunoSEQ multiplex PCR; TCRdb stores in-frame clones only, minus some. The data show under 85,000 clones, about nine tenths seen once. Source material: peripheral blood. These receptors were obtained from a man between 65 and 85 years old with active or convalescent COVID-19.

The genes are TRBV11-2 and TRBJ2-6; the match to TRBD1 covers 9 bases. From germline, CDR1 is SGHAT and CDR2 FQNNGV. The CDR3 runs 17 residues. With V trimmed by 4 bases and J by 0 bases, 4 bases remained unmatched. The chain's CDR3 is CASSSGTGYSGANVLTF. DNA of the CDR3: TGTGCCAGCAGCTCCGGGACAGGGTACTCTGGGGCCAACGTCCTGACTTTC.

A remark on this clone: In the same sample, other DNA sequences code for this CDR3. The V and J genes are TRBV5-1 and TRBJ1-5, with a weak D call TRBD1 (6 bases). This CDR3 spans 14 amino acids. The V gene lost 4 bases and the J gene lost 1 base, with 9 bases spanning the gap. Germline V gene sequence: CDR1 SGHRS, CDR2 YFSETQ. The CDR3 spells CASSPGGSNQPQHF. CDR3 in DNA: TGCGCCAGCAGCCCGGGGGGCAGCAATCAGCCCCAGCATTTT.

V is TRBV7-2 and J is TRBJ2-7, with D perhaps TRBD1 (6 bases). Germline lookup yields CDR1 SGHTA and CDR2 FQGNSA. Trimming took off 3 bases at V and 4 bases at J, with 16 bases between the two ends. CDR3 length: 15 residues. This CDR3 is CASSFTATGIYEQYF. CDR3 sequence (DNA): TGTGCCAGCAGCTTCACGGCGACAGGTATTTACGAGCAGTACTTC. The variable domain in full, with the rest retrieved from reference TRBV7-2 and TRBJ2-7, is GAGVSQSPSNKVTEKGKDVELRCDPISGHTALYWYRQSLGQGLEFLIYFQGNSAPDKSGLPSDRFSAERTGGSVSTLTIQRTQQEDSAVYLCASSFTATGIYEQYFGPGTRLTVT.

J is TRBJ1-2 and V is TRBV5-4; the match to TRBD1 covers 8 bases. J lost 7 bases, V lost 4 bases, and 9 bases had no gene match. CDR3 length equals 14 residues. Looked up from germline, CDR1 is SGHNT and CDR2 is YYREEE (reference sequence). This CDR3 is CASSARTGSGGYTF. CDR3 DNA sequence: TGTGCCAGCAGCGCCCGGACAGGGTCGGGTGGCTACACCTTC.

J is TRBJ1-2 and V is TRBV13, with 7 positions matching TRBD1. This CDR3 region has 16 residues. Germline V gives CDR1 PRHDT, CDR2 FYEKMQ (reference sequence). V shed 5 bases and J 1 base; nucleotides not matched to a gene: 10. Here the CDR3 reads CASSPRGQGVNYGYTF. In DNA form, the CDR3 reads TGTGCCAGCAGCCCCCGGGGTCAGGGGGTTAACTATGGCTACACCTTC.

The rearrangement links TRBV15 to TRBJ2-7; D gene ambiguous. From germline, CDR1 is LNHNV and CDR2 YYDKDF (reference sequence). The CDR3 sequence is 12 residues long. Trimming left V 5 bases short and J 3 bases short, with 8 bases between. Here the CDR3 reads CATSPYNYEQYF. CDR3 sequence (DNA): TGTGCCACCAGCCCGTACAACTACGAGCAGTACTTC.

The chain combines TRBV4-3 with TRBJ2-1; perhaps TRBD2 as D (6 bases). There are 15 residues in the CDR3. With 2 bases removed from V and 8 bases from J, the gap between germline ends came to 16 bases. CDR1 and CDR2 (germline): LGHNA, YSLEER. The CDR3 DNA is TGCGCCAGCAGCCAACCGGGGGACCTCTTAGATGAGCAGTTCTTC. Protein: CASSQPGDLLDEQFF.

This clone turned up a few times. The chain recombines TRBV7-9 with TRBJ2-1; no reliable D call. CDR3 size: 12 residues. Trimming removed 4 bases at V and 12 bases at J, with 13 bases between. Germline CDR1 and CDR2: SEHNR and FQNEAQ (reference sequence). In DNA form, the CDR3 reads TGTGCCAGCAGCTCTATGGTCTTTAGGCAGTTCTTC. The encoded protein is CASSSMVFRQFF. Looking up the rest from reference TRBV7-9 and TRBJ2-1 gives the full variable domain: DTGVSQNPRHKITKRGQNVTFRCDPISEHNRLYWYRQTLGQGPEFLTYFQNEAQLEKSRLLSDRFSAERPKGSFSTLEIQRTEQGDSAMYLCASSSMVFRQFFGPGTRLTVL.

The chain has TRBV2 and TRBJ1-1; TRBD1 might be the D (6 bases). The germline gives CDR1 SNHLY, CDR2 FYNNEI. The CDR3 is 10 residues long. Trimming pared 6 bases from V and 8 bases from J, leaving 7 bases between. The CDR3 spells CASSGTEAFF. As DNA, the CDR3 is TGTGCCAGCAGCGGGACAGAAGCTTTCTTT. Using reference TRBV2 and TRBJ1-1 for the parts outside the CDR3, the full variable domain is EPEVTQTPSHQVTQMGQEVILRCVPISNHLYFYWYRQILGQKVEFLVSFYNNEISEKSEIFDDQFSVERPDGSNFTLKIRSTKLEDSAMYFCASSGTEAFFGQGTRLTVV.

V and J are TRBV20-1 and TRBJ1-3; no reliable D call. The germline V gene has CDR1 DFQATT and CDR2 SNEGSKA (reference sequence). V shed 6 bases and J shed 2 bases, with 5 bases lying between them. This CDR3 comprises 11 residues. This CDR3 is CSASPGNTIYF. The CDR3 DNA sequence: TGCAGTGCGAGCCCTGGAAACACCATATATTTT.

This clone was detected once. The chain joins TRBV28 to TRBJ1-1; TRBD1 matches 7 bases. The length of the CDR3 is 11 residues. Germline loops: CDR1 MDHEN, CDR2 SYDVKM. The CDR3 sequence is CAVDRDTEAFF. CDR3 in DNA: TGTGCTGTAGACAGGGACACTGAAGCTTTCTTT.

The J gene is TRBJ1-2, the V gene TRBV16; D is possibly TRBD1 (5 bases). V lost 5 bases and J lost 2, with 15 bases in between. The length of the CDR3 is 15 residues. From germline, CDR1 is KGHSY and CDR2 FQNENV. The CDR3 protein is CASSKSRGPNYGYTF. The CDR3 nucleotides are TGTGCCAGCAGCAAGTCAAGGGGCCCAAACTATGGCTACACCTTC.

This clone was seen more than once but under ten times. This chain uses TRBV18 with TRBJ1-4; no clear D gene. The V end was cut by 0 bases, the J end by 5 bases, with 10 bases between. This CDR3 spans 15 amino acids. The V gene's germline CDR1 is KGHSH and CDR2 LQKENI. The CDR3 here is CASSPPSTKNEKLFF. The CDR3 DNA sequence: TGTGCCAGCTCACCACCGAGTACCAAGAATGAAAAACTGTTTTTT.

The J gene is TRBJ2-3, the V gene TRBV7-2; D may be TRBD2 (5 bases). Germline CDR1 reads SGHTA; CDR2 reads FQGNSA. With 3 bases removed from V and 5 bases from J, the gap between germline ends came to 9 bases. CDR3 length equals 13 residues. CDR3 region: CASSFSGKDTQYF. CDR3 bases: TGTGCCAGCAGCTTCTCGGGGAAAGATACGCAGTATTTT.

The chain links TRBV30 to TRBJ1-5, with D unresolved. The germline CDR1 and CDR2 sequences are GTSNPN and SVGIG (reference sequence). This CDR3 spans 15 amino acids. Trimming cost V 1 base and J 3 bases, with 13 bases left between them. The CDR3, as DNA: TGTGCCTGGAGTGACACGGAGGGCTTCAATCAGCCCCAGCATTTT. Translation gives CAWSDTEGFNQPQHF.

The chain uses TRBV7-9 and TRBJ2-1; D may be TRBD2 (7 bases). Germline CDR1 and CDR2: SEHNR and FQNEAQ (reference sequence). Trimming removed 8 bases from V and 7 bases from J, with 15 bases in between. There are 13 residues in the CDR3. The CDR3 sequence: CASLPGGFNEQFF. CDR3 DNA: TGTGCCAGCCTCCCGGGGGGCTTTAATGAGCAGTTCTTC.

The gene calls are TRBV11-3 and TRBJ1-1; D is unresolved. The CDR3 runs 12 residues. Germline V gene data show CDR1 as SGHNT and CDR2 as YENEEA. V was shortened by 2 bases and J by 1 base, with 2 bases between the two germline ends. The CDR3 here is CASSLQNTEAFF. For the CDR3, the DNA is TGTGCCAGCAGCTTACAGAACACTGAAGCTTTCTTT. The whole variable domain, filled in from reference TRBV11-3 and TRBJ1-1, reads EAGVVQSPRYKIIEKKQPVAFWCNPISGHNTLYWYLQNLGQGPELLIRYENEEAVDDSQLPKDRFSAERLKGVDSTLKIQPAELGDSAVYLCASSLQNTEAFFGQGTRLTVV.

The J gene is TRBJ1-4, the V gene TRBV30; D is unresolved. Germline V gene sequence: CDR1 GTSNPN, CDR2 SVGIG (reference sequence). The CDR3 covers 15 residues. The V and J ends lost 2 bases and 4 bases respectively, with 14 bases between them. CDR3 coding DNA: TGTGCCTGGAGTACCCGCCTCGGTTTTAATGAAAAACTGTTTTTT. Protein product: CAWSTRLGFNEKLFF.

The CDR3 DNA is TGTGCCACCAGTGATACCAGGGGCACTAACTATGGCTACACCTTC. It encodes CATSDTRGTNYGYTF. The rearrangement uses TRBV24-1 and TRBJ1-2, with D possibly matching TRBD1 (6 bases). This CDR3 spans 15 amino acids. The germline V and J ends were trimmed by 3 bases and 0 bases, with 10 bases remaining between them. Germline V gene data show CDR1 as KGHDR and CDR2 as SFDVKD.

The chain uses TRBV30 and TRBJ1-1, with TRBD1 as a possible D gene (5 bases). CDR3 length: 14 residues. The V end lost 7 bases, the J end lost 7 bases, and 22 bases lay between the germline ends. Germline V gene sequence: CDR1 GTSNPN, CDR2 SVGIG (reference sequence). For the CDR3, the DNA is TGTGCCTCCTTTAGGATAAGACAGCTAGGTGAAGCTTTCTTT. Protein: CASFRIRQLGEAFF.

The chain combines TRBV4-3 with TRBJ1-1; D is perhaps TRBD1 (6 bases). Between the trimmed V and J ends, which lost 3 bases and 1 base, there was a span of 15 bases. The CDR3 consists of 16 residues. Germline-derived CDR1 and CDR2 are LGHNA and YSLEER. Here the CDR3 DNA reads TGCGCCAGCAGCCAGGGGGTCGGGGGGGCGAACACTGAAGCTTTCTTT. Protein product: CASSQGVGGANTEAFF.

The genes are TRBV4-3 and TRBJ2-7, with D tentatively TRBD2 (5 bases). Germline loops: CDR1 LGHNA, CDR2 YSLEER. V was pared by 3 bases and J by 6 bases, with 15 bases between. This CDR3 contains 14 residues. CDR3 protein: CASSQAVLAGEQYF. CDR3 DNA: TGCGCCAGCAGCCAGGCAGTCTTGGCGGGCGAGCAGTACTTC.

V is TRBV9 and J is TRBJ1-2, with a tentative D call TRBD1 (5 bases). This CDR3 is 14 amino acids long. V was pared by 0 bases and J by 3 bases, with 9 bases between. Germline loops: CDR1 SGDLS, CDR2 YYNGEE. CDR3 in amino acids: CASSVGTGDYGYTF. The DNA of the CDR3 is TGTGCCAGCAGCGTAGGTACAGGAGACTATGGCTACACCTTC.

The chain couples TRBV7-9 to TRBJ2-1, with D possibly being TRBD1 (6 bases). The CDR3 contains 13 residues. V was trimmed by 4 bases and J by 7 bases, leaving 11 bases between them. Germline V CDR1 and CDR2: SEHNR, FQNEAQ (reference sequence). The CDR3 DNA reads TGTGCCAGCAGCTACCGGACAGCGAATGAGCAGTTCTTC. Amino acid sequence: CASSYRTANEQFF.

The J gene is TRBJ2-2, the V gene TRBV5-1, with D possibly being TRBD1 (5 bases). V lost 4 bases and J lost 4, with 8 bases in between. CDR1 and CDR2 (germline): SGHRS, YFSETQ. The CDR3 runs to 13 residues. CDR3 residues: CASSEQVTGELFF. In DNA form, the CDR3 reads TGCGCCAGCAGCGAACAGGTCACCGGGGAGCTGTTTTTT.

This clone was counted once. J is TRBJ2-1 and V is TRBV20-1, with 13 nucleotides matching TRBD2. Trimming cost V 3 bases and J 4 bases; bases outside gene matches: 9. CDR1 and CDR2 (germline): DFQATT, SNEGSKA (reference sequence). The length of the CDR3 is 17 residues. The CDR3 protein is CSASVLAGGPRYNEQFF. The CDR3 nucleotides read TGCAGTGCTAGTGTACTAGCGGGGGGGCCGCGGTACAATGAGCAGTTCTTC.

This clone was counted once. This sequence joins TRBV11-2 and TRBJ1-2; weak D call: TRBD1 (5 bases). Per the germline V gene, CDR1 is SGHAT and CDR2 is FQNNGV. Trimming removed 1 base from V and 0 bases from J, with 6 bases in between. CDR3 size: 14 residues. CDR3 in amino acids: CASSLGGANYGYTF. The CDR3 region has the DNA TGTGCCAGCAGCTTAGGGGGGGCTAACTATGGCTACACCTTC.